This record concerns one TCR beta chain sequence. The data are from a study of shared clonotypes between healthy human individuals. CD45RO-negative cells were positively selected for CCR7, leaving out terminally differentiated effector memory CD45RA+ cells. Repertoires were generated with immunoSEQ multiplex PCR, while TCRdb's copy carries only in-frame clones and drops some. The data hold roughly 810,000 clones, with around 96% observed a single time. Germline values: CDR1 SGHDT, CDR2 YYEEEE. Germline trimming cut 0 bases from V and 3 bases from J; bases unmatched to any gene: 4. The CDR3 is 15 residues long.

The chain uses TRBV5-6 and TRBJ2-7; 9 nucleotides align to TRBD1. The receptor's source is a man aged 25-40 years in good health. Sequenced sample: naive CD8+ T cells sorted from blood. The CDR3 reads CASSLGGQGHYEQYF. DNA of the CDR3: TGTGCCAGCAGCTTGGGGGGACAGGGCCACTACGAGCAGTACTTC.